This T cell receptor (beta chain) came from a study of patients and donors after allogeneic stem cell transplantation. From the RT-PCR reads, TCRdb called clonotypes with MiXCR, one entry per CDR3 protein. The data show approximately 140,000 distinct CDR3 sequences, approximately 35% seen once. Sequenced: blood, either unsorted or a sorted T cell fraction (not recorded which). The clonotype originates from a human donor who was either an allogeneic HSCT recipient or a stem cell or donor lymphocyte infusion donor (not recorded which). It is not recorded whose cells these are; they may come from a transplant donor.

In nucleotides, the CDR3 is TGCGCCAGCAGCTTCGTACAGCAAGAGACCCAGTACTTC. It yields the protein CASSFVQQETQYF. The chain has TRBV5-1 and TRBJ2-5; no firm D call. Trimming removed 2 bases at V and 2 bases at J, with 7 bases between. Looked up from germline, CDR1 is SGHRS and CDR2 is YFSETQ. This CDR3 comprises 13 residues. Filled out from reference TRBV5-1 and TRBJ2-5, the complete variable domain reads KAGVTQTPRYLIKTRGQQVTLSCSPISGHRSVSWYQQTPGQGLQFLFEYFSETQRNKGNFPGRFSGRQFSNSRSEMNVSTLELGDSALYLCASSFVQQETQYFGPGTRLLVL.